The 11 T cell receptor beta chains below were found in one sample sequenced in a study of blood T cells in healthy people across ages. The authors ran a second PCR of about 7 to 11 cycles using a sample-barcoded 5' primer and a J-beta primer mix. TCRdb used MiXCR to reprocess the 5' RACE reads, holding one entry per CDR3 protein. The sample consists of 250,000 to 300,000 distinct CDR3 sequences, roughly 27% of them appearing once. Sequencing used blood. The receptors were sampled from a woman between 65 and 79 years old in good health.

The CDR3 DNA follows: TGTGCCAGCAGCCCTCGGACCATCACAGATACGCAGTATTTT. It encodes CASSPRTITDTQYF. This chain uses TRBV14 with TRBJ2-3; no clear D. The V and J ends lost 4 bases and 2 bases respectively, with 10 bases between them. CDR1 is SGHDN, CDR2 FVKESK, per germline. The CDR3 extends over 14 amino acids.

This clonotype was observed once. The V and J genes are TRBV11-2 and TRBJ2-5; 11 bases align to TRBD2. V dropped 5 bases and J dropped 5; count of bases not matched to a gene: 7. CDR1 is SGHAT, CDR2 FQNNGV, per germline. The CDR3 covers 15 residues. This CDR3 is CASSPDSGRGETQYF. The CDR3 nucleotides are TGTGCCAGCAGCCCTGATAGCGGGAGGGGGGAGACCCAGTACTTC.

This clonotype occurred a few times. The chain has TRBV11-2 and TRBJ2-5, with D unclear. This CDR3 is built from 14 residues. V dropped 5 bases and J dropped 4 bases, with 14 bases sitting between them. Germline values: CDR1 SGHAT, CDR2 FQNNGV. DNA for the CDR3: TGTGCCAGCAGCCGTCGAGGAAAACGAGAGACCCAGTACTTC. This sequence encodes CASSRRGKRETQYF.

Concerning this clonotype: A much larger clone is a single base away; this may be a read error. V gene TRBV7-6 combines with J gene TRBJ1-4; D possibly corresponds to TRBD1 (5 bases). Germline CDR1 is SGHVS and CDR2 is FNYEAQ. The CDR3 contains 14 residues. Here the CDR3 DNA reads TGTGTCAGCAGCTTAGGGGCAACTAATGAAAAACTGTTTTTT. Translating it yields CVSSLGATNEKLFF.

At least ten counts were recorded for this clonotype. This chain uses TRBV28 with TRBJ2-7; 12 bases agree with TRBD2. V was clipped by 7 bases and J by 6 bases; unmatched bases: 10. Germline CDR1 and CDR2: MDHEN and SYDVKM. This CDR3 region has 15 residues. The CDR3 nucleotides are TGTGCCAGCACCCGACTAGCGGGAGCTTCATTCGAGCAGTACTTC. It translates to CASTRLAGASFEQYF. The variable domain in full, completed from reference TRBV28 and TRBJ2-7, reads DVKVTQSSRYLVKRTGEKVFLECVQDMDHENMFWYRQDPGLGLRLIYFSYDVKMKEKGDIPEGYSVSREKKERFSLILESASTNQTSMYLCASTRLAGASFEQYFGPGTRLTVT.

This clonotype occurred a few times. The CDR3 protein is CASSAHEDGYGYTF. The CDR3 DNA reads as TGTGCCAGCAGTGCTCACGAGGATGGGTACGGCTACACCTTC. The J gene is TRBJ1-2, the V gene TRBV2; D is unclear. This CDR3 spans 14 amino acids. From germline, CDR1 is SNHLY and CDR2 FYNNEI. Trimming shortened V by 4 bases and J by 8 bases, and 17 bases separated the two germline ends.

This rearrangement joins TRBV28 to TRBJ2-7; 8 nucleotides agree with TRBD2. This CDR3 comprises 17 residues. The ends lost 4 bases at V and 2 bases at J; junction bases unmatched: 13. Germline CDR1 reads MDHEN; CDR2 reads SYDVKM. The CDR3 sequence is CASSSPQRGLGAYEQYF. The CDR3 DNA sequence: TGTGCCAGCAGTTCCCCCCAAAGGGGACTAGGAGCCTACGAGCAGTACTTC. The full variable domain, its missing parts supplied by reference TRBV28 and TRBJ2-7, is DVKVTQSSRYLVKRTGEKVFLECVQDMDHENMFWYRQDPGLGLRLIYFSYDVKMKEKGDIPEGYSVSREKKERFSLILESASTNQTSMYLCASSSPQRGLGAYEQYFGPGTRLTVT.

The chain is built from TRBV27 and TRBJ2-6; D remains ambiguous. This CDR3 contains 17 residues. Trimming cost V 2 bases and J 0 bases, with 11 bases left between them. From germline, CDR1 is MNHEY and CDR2 SMNVEV (reference sequence). This chain's CDR3 is CASSLGVTVSGANVLTF. In DNA, the CDR3 is TGTGCCAGCAGTTTAGGGGTCACCGTCTCTGGGGCCAACGTCCTGACTTTC. Full variable domain (rest looked up from reference TRBV27 and TRBJ2-6): EAQVTQNPRYLITVTGKKLTVTCSQNMNHEYMSWYRQDPGLGLRQIYYSMNVEVTDKGDVPEGYKVSRKEKRNFPLILESPSPNQTSLYFCASSLGVTVSGANVLTFGAGSRLTVL.

This clonotype showed up many times. The rearrangement joins TRBV20-1 to TRBJ2-4; D not resolved. CDR3 length: 13 amino acids. V was clipped by 2 bases and J by 5 bases, with 10 bases between them. Germline-derived CDR1 and CDR2 are DFQATT and SNEGSKA (reference sequence). CDR3 DNA: TGCAGTGCTAGACGCGGCCAGCAAAACATTCAGTACTTC. It yields the protein CSARRGQQNIQYF.

In this sample, this clonotype turned up a few times. The chain has TRBV5-4 and TRBJ2-3; the match to TRBD2 covers 9 bases. Per the germline V gene, CDR1 is SGHNT and CDR2 is YYREEE (reference sequence). This CDR3 has 14 amino acids. V gave up 4 bases and J gave up 3 bases; unmatched junction bases: 3. CDR3: CASSTGLATDTQYF. CDR3 nucleotides: TGTGCCAGCAGCACCGGACTAGCGACAGATACGCAGTATTTT.

The rearrangement uses TRBV19 and TRBJ2-1; D may correspond to TRBD1 or TRBD2 (5 bases each). This CDR3 has 14 residues. Trimming stripped 8 bases from V and 7 bases from J, with 18 bases between. Germline CDR1 is LNHDA and CDR2 is SQIVND (reference sequence). CDR3 in DNA: TGTGCCAGTGGGACGGGATTCGTGGGGAATGAGCAGTTCTTC. Translated: CASGTGFVGNEQFF.